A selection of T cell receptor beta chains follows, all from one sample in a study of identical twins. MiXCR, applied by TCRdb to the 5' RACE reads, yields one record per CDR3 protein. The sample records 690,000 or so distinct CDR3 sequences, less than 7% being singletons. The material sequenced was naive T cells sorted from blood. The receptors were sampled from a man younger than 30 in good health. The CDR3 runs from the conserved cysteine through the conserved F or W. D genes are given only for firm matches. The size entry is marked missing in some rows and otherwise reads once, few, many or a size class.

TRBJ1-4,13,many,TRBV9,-,TGTGCCAGCAGCGCGGGGTCTAATGAAAAACTGTTTTTT,CASSAGSNEKLFF
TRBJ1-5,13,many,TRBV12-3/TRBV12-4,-,TGTGCCAGCAGTTTAGACTGGGATCAGCCCCAGCATTTT,CASSLDWDQPQHF
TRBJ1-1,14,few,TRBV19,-,TGTGCCAGTAGTATACCGCACAGGGACACTGAAGCTTTCTTT,CASSIPHRDTEAFF
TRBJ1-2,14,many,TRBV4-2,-,TGTGCCAGCAGCCAAGATCAGGGTAACTATGGCTACACCTTC,CASSQDQGNYGYTF
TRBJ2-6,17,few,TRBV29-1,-,TGCAGCGCCCTCGGCCCCCGGGGGAGAAGTGGCGCCAACGTCCTGACTTTC,CSALGPRGRSGANVLTF
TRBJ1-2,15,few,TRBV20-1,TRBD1,TGCAGTGCTAGAGATTGGACAGGGGGAAACTATGGCTACACCTTC,CSARDWTGGNYGYTF
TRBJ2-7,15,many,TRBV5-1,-,TGCGCCAGCAGCTTGGTATCAGGGGCAAGCTACGAGCAGTACTTC,CASSLVSGASYEQYF
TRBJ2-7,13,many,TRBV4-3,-,TGCGCCAGCAGCCAAGTATCTAGTTCCGAGCAGTACTTC,CASSQVSSSEQYF
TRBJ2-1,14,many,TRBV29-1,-,TGCAGCGGTACAGGGAGAGGGACCTACAATGAGCAGTTCTTC,CSGTGRGTYNEQFF
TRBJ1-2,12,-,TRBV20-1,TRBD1,TGCAGTGCTGCCCAGGGGGCCTATGGCTACACCTTC,CSAAQGAYGYTF
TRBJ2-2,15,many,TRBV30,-,TGTGCCTGGAGTGTCTTGGGATTTAAGATCGGGGAGCTGTTTTTT,CAWSVLGFKIGELFF